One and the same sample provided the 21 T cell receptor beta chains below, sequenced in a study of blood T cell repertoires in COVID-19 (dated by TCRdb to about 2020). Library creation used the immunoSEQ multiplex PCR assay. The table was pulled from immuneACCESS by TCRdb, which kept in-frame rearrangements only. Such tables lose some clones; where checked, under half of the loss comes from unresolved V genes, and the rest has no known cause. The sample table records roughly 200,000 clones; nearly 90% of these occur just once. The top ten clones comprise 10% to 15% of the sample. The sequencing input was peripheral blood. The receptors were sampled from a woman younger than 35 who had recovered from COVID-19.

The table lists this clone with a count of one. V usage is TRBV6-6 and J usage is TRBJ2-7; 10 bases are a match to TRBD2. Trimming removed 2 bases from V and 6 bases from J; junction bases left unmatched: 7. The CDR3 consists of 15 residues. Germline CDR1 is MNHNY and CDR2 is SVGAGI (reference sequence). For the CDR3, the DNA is TGTGCCAGCAGTTACCCTAGCGGGAGAGGGGTCGAGCAGTACTTC. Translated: CASSYPSGRGVEQYF.

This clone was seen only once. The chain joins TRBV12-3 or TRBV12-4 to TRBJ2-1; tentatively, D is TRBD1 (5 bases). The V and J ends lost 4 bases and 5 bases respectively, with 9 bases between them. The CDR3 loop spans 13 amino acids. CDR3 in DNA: TGTGCCAGCAGTTGGGGCCCGGACAATGAGCAGTTCTTC. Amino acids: CASSWGPDNEQFF.

CDR3 amino acids: CASSWGSSGDTQYF. The CDR3 bases are TGTGCCAGCAGCTGGGGGAGTAGCGGAGATACGCAGTATTTT. The rearrangement links TRBV7-3 to TRBJ2-3, with D possibly matching TRBD2 (6 bases). There are 14 residues in the CDR3. Germline loops: CDR1 SGHTA, CDR2 FQGTGA. The germline V and J ends were trimmed by 4 bases and 5 bases, with 13 bases remaining between them.

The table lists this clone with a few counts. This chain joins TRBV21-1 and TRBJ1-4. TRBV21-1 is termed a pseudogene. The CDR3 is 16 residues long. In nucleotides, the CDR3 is TGTGCCAGCAGCAAAGGTCGCGCGCCAACTAATGAAAAACTGTTTTTT. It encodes CASSKGRAPTNEKLFF.

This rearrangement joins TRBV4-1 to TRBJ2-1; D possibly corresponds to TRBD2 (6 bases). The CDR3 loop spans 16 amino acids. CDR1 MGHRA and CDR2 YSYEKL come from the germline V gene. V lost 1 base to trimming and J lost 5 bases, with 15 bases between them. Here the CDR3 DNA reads TGCGCCAGCAGCCAAGGATTGCTGCGGGACCACAATGAGCAGTTCTTC. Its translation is CASSQGLLRDHNEQFF.

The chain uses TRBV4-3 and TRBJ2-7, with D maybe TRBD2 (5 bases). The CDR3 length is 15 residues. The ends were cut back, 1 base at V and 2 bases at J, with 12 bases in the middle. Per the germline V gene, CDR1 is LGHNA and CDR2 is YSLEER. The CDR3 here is CASSQGGLGAYEQYF. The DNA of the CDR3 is TGCGCCAGCAGCCAAGGAGGGCTAGGAGCCTACGAGCAGTACTTC.

The CDR3 DNA sequence: TGTGCCACCAGTGATTCTAGGTATAGCAATCAGCCCCAGCATTTT. Its protein product is CATSDSRYSNQPQHF. The chain links TRBV24-1 to TRBJ1-5; no firm D call. This CDR3 contains 15 residues. Per germline, CDR1 KGHDR and CDR2 SFDVKD. V was clipped by 2 bases and J by 0 bases, with 7 bases between them.

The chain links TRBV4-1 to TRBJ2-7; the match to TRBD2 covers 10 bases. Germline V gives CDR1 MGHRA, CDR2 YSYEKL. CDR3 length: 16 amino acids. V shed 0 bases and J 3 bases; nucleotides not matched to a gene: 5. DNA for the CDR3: TGCGCCAGCAGCCAAGATCTGCCTAGCGGGAGCTACGAGCAGTACTTC. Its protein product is CASSQDLPSGSYEQYF.

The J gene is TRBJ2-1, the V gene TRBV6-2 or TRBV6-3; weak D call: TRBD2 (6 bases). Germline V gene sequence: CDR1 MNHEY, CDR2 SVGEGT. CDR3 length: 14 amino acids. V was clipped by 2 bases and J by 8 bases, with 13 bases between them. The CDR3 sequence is CASSYAREFHEQFF. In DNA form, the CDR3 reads TGTGCCAGCAGTTACGCCCGGGAGTTCCATGAGCAGTTCTTC.

DNA for the CDR3: TGTGCCAGCAGCCAGGGGACAGGGGGCTACAATGAGCAGTTCTTC. This gives the protein CASSQGTGGYNEQFF. The rearrangement joins TRBV3-1 (or the pseudogene TRBV3-2) to TRBJ2-1; 11 bases line up with TRBD1. From germline, CDR1 is LGHDT and CDR2 YNNKEL (reference sequence). V lost 3 bases, J lost 3 bases, and 1 base stayed unmatched. The CDR3 has 15 residues.

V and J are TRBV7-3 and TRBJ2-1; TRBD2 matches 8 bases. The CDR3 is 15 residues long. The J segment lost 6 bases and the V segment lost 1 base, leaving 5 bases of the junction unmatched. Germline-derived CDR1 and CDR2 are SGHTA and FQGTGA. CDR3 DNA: TGTGCCAGCAGCTTAATGAGCGGGAGAGGCAATGAGCAGTTCTTC. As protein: CASSLMSGRGNEQFF.

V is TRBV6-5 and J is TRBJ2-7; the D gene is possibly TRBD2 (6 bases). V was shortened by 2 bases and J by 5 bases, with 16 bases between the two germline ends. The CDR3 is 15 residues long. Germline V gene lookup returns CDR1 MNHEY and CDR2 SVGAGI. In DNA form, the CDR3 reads TGTGCCAGCAGTTACAGTAGACTAGTCGTCCACGAGCAGTACTTC. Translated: CASSYSRLVVHEQYF.

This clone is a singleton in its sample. The CDR3 nucleotides are TGCGCCAGCAGCCAGAAAGCGGACAGGGAAAACACCATATATTTT. Protein sequence: CASSQKADRENTIYF. The gene calls are TRBV4-1 and TRBJ1-3, with 8 bases lining up with TRBD1. CDR1 is MGHRA, CDR2 YSYEKL, per germline. The CDR3 spans 15 residues. Trimming at V came to 3 bases and at J to 6 bases, leaving 7 bases not matched to a gene.

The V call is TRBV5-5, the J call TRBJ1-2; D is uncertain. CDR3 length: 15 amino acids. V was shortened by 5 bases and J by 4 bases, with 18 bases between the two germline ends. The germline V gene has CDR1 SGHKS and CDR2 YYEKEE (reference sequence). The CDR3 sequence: CASRSGLSGGYGYTF. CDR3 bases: TGTGCCAGCAGGTCTGGGTTATCGGGAGGCTATGGCTACACCTTC.

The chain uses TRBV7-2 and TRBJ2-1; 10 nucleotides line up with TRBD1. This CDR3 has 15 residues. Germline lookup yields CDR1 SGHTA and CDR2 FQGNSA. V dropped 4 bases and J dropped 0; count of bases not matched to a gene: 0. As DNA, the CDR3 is TGTGCCAGCAGCTGGACAGGGGGCTCCTACAATGAGCAGTTCTTC. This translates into CASSWTGGSYNEQFF.

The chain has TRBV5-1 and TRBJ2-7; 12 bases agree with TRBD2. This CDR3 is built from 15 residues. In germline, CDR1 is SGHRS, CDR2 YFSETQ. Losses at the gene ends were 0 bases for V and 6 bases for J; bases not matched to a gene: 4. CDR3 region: CASSLALAGGREQYF. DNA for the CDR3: TGCGCCAGCAGCTTGGCACTAGCGGGGGGCCGCGAGCAGTACTTC.

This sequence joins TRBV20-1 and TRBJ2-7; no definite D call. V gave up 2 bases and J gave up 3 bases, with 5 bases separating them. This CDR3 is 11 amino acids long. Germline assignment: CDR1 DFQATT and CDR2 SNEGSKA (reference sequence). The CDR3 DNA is TGCAGTGCTAGACCGTACTACGAGCAGTACTTC. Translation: CSARPYYEQYF.

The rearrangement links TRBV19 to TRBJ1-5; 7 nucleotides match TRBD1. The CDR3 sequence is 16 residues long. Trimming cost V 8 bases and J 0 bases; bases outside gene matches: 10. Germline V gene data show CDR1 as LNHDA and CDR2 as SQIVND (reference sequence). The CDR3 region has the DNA TGTGCCAGTCGCTGGGACAGCCTTTATAGCAATCAGCCCCAGCATTTT. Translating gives CASRWDSLYSNQPQHF.

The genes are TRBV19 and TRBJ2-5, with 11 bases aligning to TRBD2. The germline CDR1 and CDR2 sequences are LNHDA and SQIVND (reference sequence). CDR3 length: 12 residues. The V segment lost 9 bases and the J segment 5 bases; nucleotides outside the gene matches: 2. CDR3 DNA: TGTGCCAGCTCTAGCGGGAGGGAGACCCAGTACTTC. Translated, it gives CASSSGRETQYF. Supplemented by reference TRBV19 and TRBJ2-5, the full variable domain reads DGGITQSPKYLFRKEGQNVTLSCEQNLNHDAMYWYRQDPGQGLRLIYYSQIVNDFQKGDIAEGYSVSREKKESFPLTVTSAQKNPTAFYLCASSSGRETQYFGPGTRLLVL.

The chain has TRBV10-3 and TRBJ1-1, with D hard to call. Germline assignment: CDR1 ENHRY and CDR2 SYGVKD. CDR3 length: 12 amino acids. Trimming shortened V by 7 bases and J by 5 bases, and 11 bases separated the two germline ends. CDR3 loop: CAIKKEGTEAFF. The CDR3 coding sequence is TGTGCCATCAAGAAGGAGGGTACTGAAGCTTTCTTT.

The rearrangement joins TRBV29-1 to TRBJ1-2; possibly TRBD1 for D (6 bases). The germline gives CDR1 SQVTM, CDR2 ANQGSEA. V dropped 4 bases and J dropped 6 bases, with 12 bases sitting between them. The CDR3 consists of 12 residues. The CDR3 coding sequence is TGCAGCGTTGTCACAGGGTTTGATGGCTACACCTTC. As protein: CSVVTGFDGYTF.